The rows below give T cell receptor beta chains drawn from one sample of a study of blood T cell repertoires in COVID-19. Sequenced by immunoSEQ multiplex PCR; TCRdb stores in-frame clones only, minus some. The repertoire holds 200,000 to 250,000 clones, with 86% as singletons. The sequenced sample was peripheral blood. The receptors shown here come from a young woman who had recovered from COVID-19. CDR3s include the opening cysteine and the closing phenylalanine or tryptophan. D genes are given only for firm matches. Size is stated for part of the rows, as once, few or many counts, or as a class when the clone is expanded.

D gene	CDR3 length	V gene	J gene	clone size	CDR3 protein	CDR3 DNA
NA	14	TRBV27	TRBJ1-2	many	CASLGLRSDYGYTF	TGTGCCAGCCTCGGGTTGAGGTCCGACTATGGCTACACCTTC
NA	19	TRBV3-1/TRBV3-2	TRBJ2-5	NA	CASSVSGTIHPSSQETQYF	TGTGCCAGCAGCGTATCCGGGACAATCCATCCTTCCTCCCAAGAGACCCAGTACTTC
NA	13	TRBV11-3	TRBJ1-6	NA	CASSLDDISPLHF	TGTGCCAGCAGCTTAGATGACATATCGCCCCTCCACTTT
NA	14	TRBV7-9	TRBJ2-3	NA	CASSLTGGVDTQYF	TGTGCCAGCAGCCTAACAGGGGGGGTAGATACGCAGTATTTT
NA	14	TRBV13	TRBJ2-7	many	CASRWSASSYEQYF	TGTGCCAGCAGGTGGAGTGCAAGCTCCTACGAGCAGTACTTC
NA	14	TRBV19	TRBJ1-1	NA	CASSIQGMNTEAFF	TGTGCCAGTAGTATCCAGGGCATGAACACTGAAGCTTTCTTT
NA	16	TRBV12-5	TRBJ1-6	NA	CASGRESAGYNSPLHF	TGTGCTAGTGGTAGAGAGTCCGCGGGCTATAATTCACCCCTCCACTTT
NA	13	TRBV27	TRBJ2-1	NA	CASTADSYNEQFF	TGTGCCAGCACCGCGGACAGCTACAATGAGCAGTTCTTC
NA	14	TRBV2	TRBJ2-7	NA	CASSEENRVYEQYF	TGTGCCAGCAGTGAAGAGAACCGGGTCTACGAGCAGTACTTC
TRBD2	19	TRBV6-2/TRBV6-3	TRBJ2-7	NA	CASSYSGPSGGQNSYEQYF	TGTGCCAGCAGTTACTCCGGTCCTAGCGGGGGCCAAAACTCCTACGAGCAGTACTTC
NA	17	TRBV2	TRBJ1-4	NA	CASSSGPPFATNEKLFF	TGTGCCAGCAGTTCAGGGCCCCCCTTTGCAACTAATGAAAAACTGTTTTTT
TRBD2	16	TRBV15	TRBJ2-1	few	CATSSRPGTLSGGQFF	TGTGCCACCAGCAGCCGCCCCGGAACCCTTTCGGGGGGGCAGTTCTTC
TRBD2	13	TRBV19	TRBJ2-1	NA	CASSIDPGGEQFF	TGTGCCAGTAGTATAGATCCGGGGGGTGAGCAGTTCTTC
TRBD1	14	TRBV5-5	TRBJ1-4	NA	CASGPTGGKEKLFF	TGTGCCAGCGGCCCGACAGGGGGCAAAGAAAAACTGTTTTTT
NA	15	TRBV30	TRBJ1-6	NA	CAWIDPGGGNSPLHF	TGTGCCTGGATTGACCCAGGAGGTGGTAATTCACCCCTCCACTTT
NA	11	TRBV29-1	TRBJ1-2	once	CSVDTRYGYTF	TGCAGCGTTGATACTCGATATGGCTACACCTTC
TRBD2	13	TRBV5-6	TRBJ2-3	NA	CASSLAGGDTQYF	TGTGCCAGCAGCTTGGCGGGGGGAGATACGCAGTATTTT
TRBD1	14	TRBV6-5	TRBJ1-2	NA	CASSYGTEGYGYTF	TGTGCCAGCAGTTACGGGACAGAAGGCTATGGCTACACCTTC
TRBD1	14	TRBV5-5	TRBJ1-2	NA	CASSIGTVGYGYTF	TGTGCCAGCAGCATAGGGACAGTAGGGTATGGCTACACCTTC
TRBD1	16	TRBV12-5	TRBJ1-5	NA	CASGLERTGLDQPQHF	TGTGCTAGTGGTTTGGAAAGGACAGGGTTGGATCAGCCCCAGCATTTT
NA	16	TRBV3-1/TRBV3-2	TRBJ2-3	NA	CASSQGPSPRADTQYF	TGTGCCAGCAGCCAAGGGCCTAGCCCGAGGGCAGATACGCAGTATTTT
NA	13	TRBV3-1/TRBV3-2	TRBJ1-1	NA	CASSRAGYTEAFF	TGTGCCAGCAGCCGAGCCGGGTACACTGAAGCTTTCTTT
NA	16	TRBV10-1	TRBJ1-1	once	CASSESRGNQNTEAFF	TGCGCCAGCAGTGAGTCAAGGGGAAACCAAAACACTGAAGCTTTCTTT
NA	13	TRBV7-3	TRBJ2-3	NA	CASSPPGIDTQYF	TGTGCCAGCAGTCCCCCGGGTATAGATACGCAGTATTTT
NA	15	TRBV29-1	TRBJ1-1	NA	CSAMKSQVRDTEAFF	TGCAGCGCCATGAAATCACAGGTTAGAGACACTGAAGCTTTCTTT
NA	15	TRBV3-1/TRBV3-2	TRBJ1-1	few	CASSQDGPGVTEAFF	TGTGCCAGCAGCCAAGATGGGCCGGGGGTCACTGAAGCTTTCTTT
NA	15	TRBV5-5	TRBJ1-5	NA	CASSLGVYSNQPQHF	TGTGCCAGCAGCTTGGGTGTTTATAGCAATCAGCCCCAGCATTTT
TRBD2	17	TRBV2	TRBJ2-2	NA	CASRRSGAPGSTGELFF	TGTGCCAGCAGGCGAAGCGGGGCCCCAGGGTCCACCGGGGAGCTGTTTTTT
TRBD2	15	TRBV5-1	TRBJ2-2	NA	CASSQAAGAVGELFF	TGCGCCAGCAGCCAGGCAGCGGGGGCGGTCGGGGAGCTGTTTTTT
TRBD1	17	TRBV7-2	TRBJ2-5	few	CASSLGTGTGAEETQYF	TGTGCCAGCAGCCTAGGAACCGGGACAGGGGCGGAAGAGACCCAGTACTTC
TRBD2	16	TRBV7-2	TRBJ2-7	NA	CASSLLPFGGANEQYF	TGTGCCAGCAGCTTACTCCCCTTCGGGGGGGCCAACGAGCAGTACTTC
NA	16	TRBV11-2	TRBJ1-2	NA	CASSYYNSVGTGAATF	NA
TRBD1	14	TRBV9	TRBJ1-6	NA	CASSRGQGSSPLHF	TGTGCCTCTTCTAGGGGACAGGGAAGTTCACCCCTCCACTTT
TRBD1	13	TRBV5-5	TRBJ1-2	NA	CASSPGTVYGYTF	TGTGCCAGCAGTCCAGGGACAGTCTATGGCTACACCTTC
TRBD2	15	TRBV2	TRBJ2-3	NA	CATTLGGSRTDTQYF	TGTGCCACAACCCTGGGGGGGTCTCGCACAGATACGCAGTATTTT
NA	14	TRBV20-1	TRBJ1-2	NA	CSASTPLGVDGYTF	TGCAGTGCTAGTACGCCCCTCGGGGTAGATGGCTACACCTTC